Below, 30 T cell receptor beta chains from the same sample are listed, as sequenced in a study of Ad26.COV2.S vaccination and SARS-CoV-2 variants. Method: immunoSEQ multiplex PCR; TCRdb's copy keeps in-frame clones and lacks some. The sample carries about 350,000 clones, 75% to 90% recorded once. Treatment indicated: roughly 20 received Ad26.COV2.S at low or high dose, single or two shots; 5 received placebo; per-sample allocation not given. Specimens were obtained on day 63 following the first vaccine or placebo injection. The specimen comprised peripheral blood, sampled in a trial of Ad26.COV2.S vaccine versus placebo. These receptors were collected from a person aged 18-60 years who received the Ad26.COV2.S COVID-19 vaccine or a placebo.

The rearrangement joins TRBV28 to TRBJ1-1, with 7 bases identical to TRBD1. V trimming: 10 bases; J trimming: 3 bases; junction bases outside the gene matches: 11. Germline V CDR1 and CDR2: MDHEN, SYDVKM. There are 14 residues in the CDR3. CDR3 DNA: TGTGCCACCGGGACAGTTTTTGGGGACACTGAAGCTTTCTTT. It encodes CATGTVFGDTEAFF.

The V and J genes are TRBV29-1 and TRBJ1-2; 7 positions match TRBD1. The germline gives CDR1 SQVTM, CDR2 ANQGSEA. The V segment lost 5 bases and the J segment 4 bases; nucleotides outside the gene matches: 25. CDR3 length: 19 amino acids. CDR3 amino acids: CSVSTRQGGTGRAVYGYTF. Written as DNA, the CDR3 is TGCAGCGTTTCCACCCGACAGGGAGGAACAGGGAGGGCCGTCTATGGCTACACCTTC.

The chain employs TRBV28 and TRBJ2-1; perhaps TRBD2 as D (6 bases). CDR1 is MDHEN and CDR2 is SYDVKM in the germline V gene. This CDR3 has 13 amino acids. V was cut by 6 bases and J by 12 bases, with 18 bases left in between. This CDR3 is CASSSSAEWGQFF. The CDR3 nucleotides read TGTGCCAGCAGCTCTAGCGCCGAGTGGGGGCAGTTCTTC.

This chain uses TRBV6-1 with TRBJ2-1, with D hard to call. The V end was cut by 3 bases, the J end by 7 bases, with 10 bases between. CDR1 MNHNS and CDR2 SASEGT come from the germline V gene. This CDR3 spans 13 amino acids. In nucleotides, the CDR3 is TGTGCCAGCAGTGATTGGAAGTTAAATGAGCAGTTCTTC. Encoded protein: CASSDWKLNEQFF.

This clone was counted a few times. The rearrangement links TRBV5-4 to TRBJ2-2; TRBD1 is a possible D gene (5 bases). Germline CDR1 and CDR2: SGHNT and YYREEE (reference sequence). This CDR3 region has 15 residues. V was cut by 5 bases and J by 1 base, with 12 bases left in between. The CDR3 DNA follows: TGTGCCAGCAGGTCCGGCAGGGTGAACACCGGGGAGCTGTTTTTT. Translating it yields CASRSGRVNTGELFF.

This sequence joins TRBV14 and TRBJ2-4; 7 nucleotides agree with TRBD2. V shed 3 bases, J shed 3 bases, and the junction held 11 bases outside the gene matches. Germline V lookup: CDR1 SGHDN, CDR2 FVKESK. CDR3 length: 17 residues. The CDR3 DNA is TGTGCCAGCAGCCATGGTCTCTTTGGGAGGGGCAAAAACATTCAGTACTTC. Translating it yields CASSHGLFGRGKNIQYF.

V and J are TRBV25-1 and TRBJ1-1; no firm D call. V gave up 6 bases and J gave up 4 bases, with 9 bases separating them. The CDR3 covers 12 residues. Germline V lookup: CDR1 MGHDK, CDR2 SYGVNS. CDR3 sequence reads: CASREDGTEAFF. DNA of the CDR3: TGTGCCAGCAGGGAGGATGGCACTGAAGCTTTCTTT.

This clone is a singleton in its sample. V is TRBV30 and J is TRBJ2-7; TRBD1 is a possible D gene (6 bases). This CDR3 is built from 12 residues. V was clipped by 2 bases and J by 9 bases, with 14 bases between them. Germline CDR1 is GTSNPN and CDR2 is SVGIG (reference sequence). The CDR3 sequence is CAWSPPGQTQYF. CDR3 DNA sequence: TGTGCCTGGAGTCCCCCAGGACAGACGCAGTACTTC.

This clone has a single count. The chain employs TRBV19 and TRBJ1-1; 7 positions match TRBD1. The CDR3 is 13 residues long. With V trimmed by 7 bases and J by 4 bases, 6 bases remained unmatched. The germline gives CDR1 LNHDA, CDR2 SQIVND (reference sequence). This CDR3 is CASKEGAITEAFF. DNA of the CDR3: TGTGCCAGTAAGGAGGGGGCAATCACTGAAGCTTTCTTT.

The J gene is TRBJ2-3, the V gene TRBV6-6, with TRBD2 matching over 9 bases. The V gene end was trimmed by 5 bases and the J gene end by 5 bases; junction bases not matched to a gene: 20. The germline V gene has CDR1 MNHNY and CDR2 SVGAGI (reference sequence). The CDR3 sequence is 19 residues long. The CDR3 loop reads CASSPDSRWVAGAGDTQYF. CDR3 in DNA: TGTGCCAGCAGTCCGGACTCCCGGTGGGTAGCGGGAGCGGGAGATACGCAGTATTTT.

The V gene is TRBV30, the J gene TRBJ1-1, with 9 bases aligning to TRBD1. V dropped 3 bases and J dropped 0; count of bases not matched to a gene: 11. The V gene's germline CDR1 is GTSNPN and CDR2 SVGIG (reference sequence). The CDR3 runs to 17 residues. CDR3 sequence reads: CAWRIDRGSVMNTEAFF. As DNA, the CDR3 is TGTGCCTGGAGGATAGACAGGGGGAGTGTTATGAACACTGAAGCTTTCTTT.

This chain connects TRBV18 to TRBJ2-2, with TRBD2 matching 7 bases. The CDR3 length is 14 residues. Germline values: CDR1 KGHSH, CDR2 LQKENI. The V segment lost 8 bases and the J segment 3 bases; nucleotides outside the gene matches: 6. The CDR3 loop is CASRSAGDTGELFF. DNA for the CDR3: TGTGCCAGCCGCAGTGCGGGGGACACCGGGGAGCTGTTTTTT.

The gene calls are TRBV7-9 and TRBJ1-2; D not certain. The CDR3 extends over 15 amino acids. Germline V gene sequence: CDR1 SEHNR, CDR2 FQNEAQ (reference sequence). Between the trimmed V and J ends, which lost 5 bases and 7 bases, there was a span of 20 bases. Here the CDR3 reads CASSPREDTVGGYTF. CDR3 nucleotides: TGTGCCAGCAGCCCGAGAGAAGACACTGTGGGTGGCTACACCTTC.

This rearrangement joins TRBV5-1 to TRBJ2-3; a weak D match, TRBD1 (6 bases). The CDR3 runs to 14 residues. Germline V gene sequence: CDR1 SGHRS, CDR2 YFSETQ. Between the trimmed V and J ends, which lost 2 bases and 2 bases, there was a span of 9 bases. The DNA for the CDR3 is TGCGCCAGCAGCTTCAACAGGGACACAGATACGCAGTATTTT. Residues: CASSFNRDTDTQYF.

The V and J genes are TRBV24-1 and TRBJ2-3; TRBD2 matches at 9 bases. This CDR3 is 15 amino acids long. Germline CDR1 reads KGHDR; CDR2 reads SFDVKD. The ends lost 5 bases at V and 1 base at J; junction bases unmatched: 3. The CDR3 here is CATSVAGGGTDTQYF. The CDR3, as DNA: TGTGCCACCAGTGTGGCGGGGGGGGGCACAGATACGCAGTATTTT.

Only one count was recorded for this clone. The genes are TRBV4-3 and TRBJ1-6; tentative D call: TRBD1 (6 bases). Between the trimmed V and J ends, which lost 0 bases and 10 bases, there was a span of 16 bases. CDR1 is LGHNA, CDR2 YSLEER, per germline. CDR3 length equals 16 residues. The CDR3 nucleotides are TGCGCCAGCAGCCAAGATACAGGGAATTTCGGATCACCCCTCCACTTT. Protein sequence: CASSQDTGNFGSPLHF.

The V and J genes are TRBV15 and TRBJ2-2; D uncertain. This CDR3 has 16 amino acids. Germline CDR1 is LNHNV and CDR2 is YYDKDF (reference sequence). V lost 3 bases and J lost 7, with 18 bases in between. This CDR3 is CATSSNRGVDGGELFF. As DNA, the CDR3 is TGTGCCACCAGCAGTAATAGAGGAGTGGATGGCGGGGAGCTGTTTTTT.

The chain combines TRBV28 with TRBJ1-6; 7 bases agree with TRBD1. J lost 10 bases, V lost 5 bases, and 8 bases had no gene match. Germline V gene data show CDR1 as MDHEN and CDR2 as SYDVKM. The CDR3 runs 14 residues. CDR3 bases: TGTGCCAGCAGTCCTGGACAGGAAGGGTCACCCCTCCACTTT. Translation: CASSPGQEGSPLHF. Combining the CDR3 with reference TRBV28 and TRBJ1-6 gives the whole variable domain DVKVTQSSRYLVKRTGEKVFLECVQDMDHENMFWYRQDPGLGLRLIYFSYDVKMKEKGDIPEGYSVSREKKERFSLILESASTNQTSMYLCASSPGQEGSPLHFGNGTRLTVT.

This chain links TRBV6-8 with TRBJ1-5, with D perhaps matching TRBD1 (6 bases). Deletions cut 6 bases from V and 3 bases from J, with 12 bases between. Per the germline V gene, CDR1 is MNHGY and CDR2 is SAAAGT. The length of the CDR3 is 14 residues. Here the CDR3 DNA reads TGTGCCAGCAGCCTCGGGACAATCAATCAGCCCCAGCATTTT. Translating it yields CASSLGTINQPQHF.

This chain joins TRBV7-6 and TRBJ2-3; tentatively, D is TRBD2 (9 bases). From germline, CDR1 is SGHVS and CDR2 FNYEAQ. V lost 0 bases and J 10 bases, leaving 20 bases between the germline ends. This CDR3 comprises 16 residues. This CDR3 reads CASSLAQGAGGSSQYF. The CDR3 nucleotides are TGTGCCAGCAGCTTAGCCCAGGGGGCGGGGGGGTCCTCGCAGTATTTT. The full variable domain, rest sourced from reference TRBV7-6 and TRBJ2-3, is GAGVSQSPRYKVTKRGQDVALRCDPISGHVSLYWYRQALGQGPEFLTYFNYEAQQDKSGLPNDRFSAERPEGSISTLTIQRTEQRDSAMYRCASSLAQGAGGSSQYFGPGTRLTVL.

This clone was observed a single time. Other DNA sequences in this sample translate to the same CDR3. The V call is TRBV5-6, the J call TRBJ2-7, with a possible D match to TRBD1 (5 bases). Germline loops: CDR1 SGHDT, CDR2 YYEEEE. The CDR3 contains 13 residues. V was pared by 0 bases and J by 4 bases, with 8 bases between. Here the CDR3 reads CASSLAQGYEQYF. In nucleotides, the CDR3 is TGTGCCAGCAGCTTGGCCCAGGGTTACGAGCAGTACTTC.

The rearrangement links TRBV24-1 to TRBJ1-1, with 8 bases fitting TRBD1. CDR3 size: 15 residues. The junction had 6 bases not matched to a gene; V was cut back by 7 bases and J by 0 bases. CDR1 and CDR2 (germline): KGHDR, SFDVKD. CDR3: CATRGTGKMNTEAFF. The CDR3 DNA is TGTGCCACCAGAGGGACAGGAAAAATGAACACTGAAGCTTTCTTT.

The chain couples TRBV24-1 to TRBJ2-1, with TRBD2 matching 10 bases. CDR3 length: 15 residues. CDR1 is KGHDR, CDR2 SFDVKD, per germline. With 3 bases clipped from V and 6 bases from J, the junction kept 4 bases outside the gene matches. The CDR3 DNA sequence: TGTGCCACCAGTGATCCCAGGACTAGCGGCAATGAGCAGTTCTTC. It specifies CATSDPRTSGNEQFF.

The chain has TRBV4-2 and TRBJ1-1; 9 bases line up with TRBD1. CDR1 and CDR2 from the germline V gene are LGHNA and YNFKEQ. With 3 bases clipped from V and 0 bases from J, the junction kept 2 bases outside the gene matches. The CDR3 has 15 amino acids. CDR3 loop: CASSHNRGLNTEAFF. CDR3 DNA: TGTGCCAGCAGCCATAACAGGGGGCTGAACACTGAAGCTTTCTTT.

The chain carries TRBV10-3 and TRBJ2-1, with 10 positions matching TRBD2. In germline, CDR1 is ENHRY, CDR2 SYGVKD. This CDR3 comprises 14 residues. With V trimmed by 4 bases and J by 9 bases, 6 bases remained unmatched. CDR3 DNA: TGTGCCATCAGTGGCCTAGCGGGAGTAGGTGAGCAGTTCTTC. Encoded protein: CAISGLAGVGEQFF.

This sequence joins TRBV29-1 and TRBJ1-2, with D possibly being TRBD1 (6 bases). Between the trimmed V and J ends, which lost 6 bases and 5 bases, there was a span of 19 bases. The CDR3 covers 14 residues. The germline V gene encodes CDR1 SQVTM and CDR2 ANQGSEA. For the CDR3, the DNA is TGCAGCGTCGAGATGTGGGCAGGGGAGTATGGCTACACCTTC. Amino acids: CSVEMWAGEYGYTF.

This rearrangement joins TRBV4-3 to TRBJ2-1; D is tentatively TRBD1 or TRBD2 (5 bases each). The CDR3 is 16 amino acids. Trimming shortened V by 0 bases and J by 4 bases, and 13 bases separated the two germline ends. Germline-derived CDR1 and CDR2 are LGHNA and YSLEER. In DNA form, the CDR3 reads TGCGCCAGCAGCCAAGACCCAGAGGGGCTTTACAATGAGCAGTTCTTC. Protein product: CASSQDPEGLYNEQFF.

This sequence joins TRBV7-2 and TRBJ2-7; 11 bases line up with TRBD2. Unmatched junction bases numbered 2, after V lost 4 bases and J lost 0 bases. Germline CDR1 reads SGHTA; CDR2 reads FQGNSA. This CDR3 comprises 15 residues. The CDR3 spells CASSYSGRDSYEQYF. CDR3 bases: TGTGCCAGCAGCTATAGCGGGAGGGACTCCTACGAGCAGTACTTC.

The chain is built from TRBV20-1 and TRBJ1-2, with D uncertain. Trimming took 6 bases from V and 6 from J, leaving 11 bases between them. This CDR3 is 11 amino acids long. The V gene's germline CDR1 is DFQATT and CDR2 SNEGSKA (reference sequence). The CDR3 region is CSAPPVDGYTF. The CDR3 DNA reads TGCAGTGCGCCCCCGGTGGATGGCTACACCTTC.

J is TRBJ1-5 and V is TRBV7-2; 8 nucleotides match TRBD1. The germline CDR1 and CDR2 sequences are SGHTA and FQGNSA. With V trimmed by 0 bases and J by 6 bases, 1 base remained unmatched. This CDR3 spans 14 amino acids. The CDR3, as DNA: TGTGCCAGCAGCTTAGCCAGGGGGCGTCAGCCCCAGCATTTT. Translation gives CASSLARGRQPQHF. Full variable domain (missing parts from reference TRBV7-2 and TRBJ1-5): GAGVSQSPSNKVTEKGKDVELRCDPISGHTALYWYRQSLGQGLEFLIYFQGNSAPDKSGLPSDRFSAERTGGSVSTLTIQRTQQEDSAVYLCASSLARGRQPQHFGDGTRLSIL.